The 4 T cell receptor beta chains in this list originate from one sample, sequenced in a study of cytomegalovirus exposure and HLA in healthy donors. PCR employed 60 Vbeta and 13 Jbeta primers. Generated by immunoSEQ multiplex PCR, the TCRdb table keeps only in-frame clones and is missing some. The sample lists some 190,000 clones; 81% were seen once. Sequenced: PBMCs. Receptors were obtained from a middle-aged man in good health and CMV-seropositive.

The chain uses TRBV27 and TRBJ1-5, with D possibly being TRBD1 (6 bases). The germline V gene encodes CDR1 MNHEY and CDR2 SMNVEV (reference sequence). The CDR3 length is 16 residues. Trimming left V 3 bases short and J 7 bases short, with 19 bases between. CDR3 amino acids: CASSLGHPAARQPQHF. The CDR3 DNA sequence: TGTGCCAGCAGTTTGGGACATCCTGCTGCAAGACAGCCCCAGCATTTT.

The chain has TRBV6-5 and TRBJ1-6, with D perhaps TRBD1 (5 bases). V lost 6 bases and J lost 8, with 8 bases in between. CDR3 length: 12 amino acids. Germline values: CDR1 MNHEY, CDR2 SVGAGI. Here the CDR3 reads CASRGPDSPLHF. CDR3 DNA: TGTGCCAGCAGGGGGCCGGATTCACCCCTCCACTTT.

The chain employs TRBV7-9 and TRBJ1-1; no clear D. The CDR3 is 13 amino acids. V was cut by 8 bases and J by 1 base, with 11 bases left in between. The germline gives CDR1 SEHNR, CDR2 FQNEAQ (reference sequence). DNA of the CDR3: TGTGCCAGCTCGACTGGCTCGAACACTGAAGCTTTCTTT. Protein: CASSTGSNTEAFF. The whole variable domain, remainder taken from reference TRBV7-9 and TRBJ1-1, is DTGVSQNPRHKITKRGQNVTFRCDPISEHNRLYWYRQTLGQGPEFLTYFQNEAQLEKSRLLSDRFSAERPKGSFSTLEIQRTEQGDSAMYLCASSTGSNTEAFFGQGTRLTVV.

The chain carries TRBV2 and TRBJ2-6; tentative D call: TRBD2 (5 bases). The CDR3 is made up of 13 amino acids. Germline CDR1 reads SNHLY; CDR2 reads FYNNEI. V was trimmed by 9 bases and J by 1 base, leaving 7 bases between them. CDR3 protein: CASRESGANVLTF. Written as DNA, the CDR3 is TGTGCCAGTCGGGAATCTGGGGCCAACGTCCTGACTTTC.